This entry lists 21 T cell receptor beta chains sequenced from one sample in a study of T cell responses to AZD1222 COVID-19 vaccine. Clones were sequenced by immunoSEQ multiplex PCR, and TCRdb holds only the in-frame ones, with some missing. Of some 150,000 clones detected, 92% appear once; the ten largest clones hold 3% to 4%. The sample was peripheral blood, taken 28 days after the second AZD1222 dose. The origin of the receptors is an adult who received the AZD1222 COVID-19 vaccine.

The gene calls are TRBV25-1 and TRBJ2-5; TRBD2 agrees at 7 bases. CDR1 is MGHDK, CDR2 SYGVNS, per germline. The CDR3 runs 15 residues. Trimming cost V 1 base and J 5 bases; bases outside gene matches: 7. Written as DNA, the CDR3 is TGTGCCAGCAGTGAATGGGAGACTAGCAAGGAGACCCAGTACTTC. This translates into CASSEWETSKETQYF.

This rearrangement joins TRBV9 to TRBJ1-1; maybe TRBD1 (6 bases). CDR3 length: 15 residues. The germline V and J ends were trimmed by 0 bases and 0 bases, with 9 bases remaining between them. Germline V lookup: CDR1 SGDLS, CDR2 YYNGEE. The CDR3 loop is CASSVGQGMNTEAFF. As DNA, the CDR3 is TGTGCCAGCAGCGTAGGTCAGGGGATGAACACTGAAGCTTTCTTT.

The V call is TRBV5-1, the J call TRBJ1-6; D call uncertain. The CDR3 has 13 amino acids. Looked up from germline, CDR1 is SGHRS and CDR2 is YFSETQ. Trimming took off 0 bases at V and 7 bases at J, with 5 bases between the two ends. Here the CDR3 DNA reads TGCGCCAGCAGCTTGGATCAGAATTCACCCCTCCACTTT. It encodes CASSLDQNSPLHF. The entire variable domain, with the rest obtained from reference TRBV5-1 and TRBJ1-6, is as follows: KAGVTQTPRYLIKTRGQQVTLSCSPISGHRSVSWYQQTPGQGLQFLFEYFSETQRNKGNFPGRFSGRQFSNSRSEMNVSTLELGDSALYLCASSLDQNSPLHFGNGTRLTVT.

V is TRBV7-9 and J is TRBJ1-1; D is unresolved. Germline values: CDR1 SEHNR, CDR2 FQNEAQ (reference sequence). V lost 1 base and J 0 bases, leaving 6 bases between the germline ends. The CDR3 sequence is 14 residues long. CDR3 residues: CASSLGPMNTEAFF. Written as DNA, the CDR3 is TGTGCCAGCAGCTTAGGGCCTATGAACACTGAAGCTTTCTTT.

This chain connects TRBV28 to TRBJ1-1; TRBD1 agrees at 7 bases. Germline assignment: CDR1 MDHEN and CDR2 SYDVKM. V gave up 6 bases and J gave up 1 base; unmatched junction bases: 8. The CDR3 spans 15 residues. CDR3 loop: CASSLGRGANTEAFF. The CDR3 bases are TGTGCCAGCAGCCTGGGCAGGGGGGCGAACACTGAAGCTTTCTTT.

This chain connects TRBV7-2 to TRBJ1-5, with TRBD1 as a possible D gene (6 bases). Germline CDR1 reads SGHTA; CDR2 reads FQGNSA. The germline V and J ends were trimmed by 2 bases and 4 bases, with 9 bases remaining between them. The CDR3 is 14 residues long. CDR3 DNA: TGTGCCAGCAGCTTAAGGCAGGGGAATCAGCCCCAGCATTTT. It yields the protein CASSLRQGNQPQHF.

The chain carries TRBV30 and TRBJ2-1, with 7 bases that match TRBD2. J was trimmed by 4 bases and V by 0 bases; bases with no gene match: 3. The CDR3 has 14 amino acids. Looked up from germline, CDR1 is GTSNPN and CDR2 is SVGIG (reference sequence). For the CDR3, the DNA is TGTGCCTGGAGTGTACTAGCGCTTTACAATGAGCAGTTCTTC. Its protein product is CAWSVLALYNEQFF.

The V call is TRBV19, the J call TRBJ2-7, with 9 positions matching TRBD1. This CDR3 has 15 amino acids. Germline trimming cut 6 bases from V and 4 bases from J; bases unmatched to any gene: 10. The germline gives CDR1 LNHDA, CDR2 SQIVND (reference sequence). CDR3 DNA sequence: TGTGCCAGTAGATCAGGACCGGGACAGGGTTACGAGCAGTACTTC. Its translation is CASRSGPGQGYEQYF. Combining the CDR3 with reference TRBV19 and TRBJ2-7 gives the whole variable domain DGGITQSPKYLFRKEGQNVTLSCEQNLNHDAMYWYRQDPGQGLRLIYYSQIVNDFQKGDIAEGYSVSREKKESFPLTVTSAQKNPTAFYLCASRSGPGQGYEQYFGPGTRLTVT.

For this clone: Other DNA sequences from this sample encode an identical CDR3 as well. The V gene is TRBV29-1, the J gene TRBJ1-4; D unclear. The length of the CDR3 is 12 residues. The germline V and J ends were trimmed by 4 bases and 8 bases, with 11 bases remaining between them. Looked up from germline, CDR1 is SQVTM and CDR2 is ANQGSEA. CDR3 DNA: TGCAGCGTTGTCGGGGTTGGGGAAAAACTGTTTTTT. As protein: CSVVGVGEKLFF.

The chain links TRBV29-1 to TRBJ1-1; D is uncertain. V was trimmed by 3 bases and J by 1 base, leaving 9 bases between them. CDR1 SQVTM and CDR2 ANQGSEA come from the germline V gene. The CDR3 spans 13 residues. The CDR3 DNA follows: TGCAGCGTTGACGTACAGACGAACACTGAAGCTTTCTTT. Protein sequence: CSVDVQTNTEAFF.

The chain uses TRBV24-1 and TRBJ2-1, with D possibly TRBD2 on 6 matching bases. Trimming stripped 1 base from V and 5 bases from J, with 17 bases between. The V gene's germline CDR1 is KGHDR and CDR2 SFDVKD. CDR3 length equals 17 residues. In nucleotides, the CDR3 is TGTGCCACCAGTGATTTTGCGGGGCCGGGAACAAACAATGAGCAGTTCTTC. Translating gives CATSDFAGPGTNNEQFF.

The rearrangement links TRBV5-1 to TRBJ1-3; D is unclear. The CDR3 is 13 residues long. Trimming took off 4 bases at V and 1 base at J, with 6 bases between the two ends. Germline lookup yields CDR1 SGHRS and CDR2 YFSETQ. CDR3: CASSLESGNTIYF. Here the CDR3 DNA reads TGCGCCAGCAGCCTTGAATCTGGAAACACCATATATTTT.

The chain employs TRBV7-8 and TRBJ1-2; D unresolved. Trimming took 1 base from V and 4 from J, leaving 10 bases between them. This CDR3 has 14 residues. The germline V gene encodes CDR1 SGHVS and CDR2 FQNEAQ. The CDR3 is CASSLGAGRYGYTF. Written as DNA, the CDR3 is TGTGCCAGCAGCTTAGGGGCAGGCCGCTATGGCTACACCTTC.

The rearrangement uses TRBV30 and TRBJ1-5; D not resolved. V was cut by 0 bases and J by 0 bases, with 6 bases left in between. CDR1 and CDR2 from the germline V gene are GTSNPN and SVGIG (reference sequence). The CDR3 has 14 amino acids. The CDR3 protein is CAWSVLNSNQPQHF. The CDR3 coding sequence is TGTGCCTGGAGTGTCCTGAATAGCAATCAGCCCCAGCATTTT.

J is TRBJ2-1 and V is TRBV5-5; no firm D call. Looked up from germline, CDR1 is SGHKS and CDR2 is YYEKEE (reference sequence). This CDR3 region has 12 residues. V lost 4 bases and J lost 6, with 8 bases in between. CDR3 coding DNA: TGTGCCAGCAGCCTCCTCCCCAATGAGCAGTTCTTC. This translates into CASSLLPNEQFF.

The chain links TRBV15 to TRBJ1-2; no clear D gene. V lost 4 bases to trimming and J lost 2 bases, with 8 bases between them. The CDR3 has 13 amino acids. CDR1 and CDR2 (germline): LNHNV, YYDKDF (reference sequence). DNA for the CDR3: TGTGCCACCAGCATTCGTTCCAACTATGGCTACACCTTC. Its translation: CATSIRSNYGYTF.

This clone has only one observation. V usage is TRBV7-8 and J usage is TRBJ2-7, with 8 bases that match TRBD1. Germline CDR1 SGHVS, CDR2 FQNEAQ. The V and J ends lost 4 bases and 2 bases, in that order; junction bases with no gene match: 13. There are 17 residues in the CDR3. This CDR3 reads CASSSGIQGGRPYEQYF. In DNA, the CDR3 is TGTGCCAGCAGCTCGGGAATACAGGGGGGAAGGCCCTACGAGCAGTACTTC.

V usage is TRBV7-2 and J usage is TRBJ2-3; 9 bases agree with TRBD2. The germline V gene encodes CDR1 SGHTA and CDR2 FQGNSA. J lost 3 bases, V lost 6 bases, and 7 bases had no gene match. The CDR3 extends over 15 amino acids. The CDR3 DNA reads TGTGCCAGCAGGCCTATAGCGGGGGAGACAGATACGCAGTATTTT. It translates to CASRPIAGETDTQYF.

The rearrangement joins TRBV2 to TRBJ2-7, with 7 bases aligning to TRBD1. Germline lookup yields CDR1 SNHLY and CDR2 FYNNEI. J was trimmed by 3 bases and V by 4 bases; bases with no gene match: 6. The CDR3 runs to 14 residues. The CDR3 region has the DNA TGTGCCAGCAGTGCAGGACAGGCGGACTACGAGCAGTACTTC. It codes for CASSAGQADYEQYF.

CDR3 amino acids: CASSLEPIYEQYF. The CDR3, as DNA: TGCGCCAGCAGCTTGGAGCCAATCTACGAGCAGTACTTC. The J gene is TRBJ2-7, the V gene TRBV5-1, with D unclear. V lost 0 bases and J 3 bases, leaving 7 bases between the germline ends. Germline V CDR1 and CDR2: SGHRS, YFSETQ. This CDR3 comprises 13 residues. Full variable domain (remainder filled in from reference TRBV5-1 and TRBJ2-7): KAGVTQTPRYLIKTRGQQVTLSCSPISGHRSVSWYQQTPGQGLQFLFEYFSETQRNKGNFPGRFSGRQFSNSRSEMNVSTLELGDSALYLCASSLEPIYEQYFGPGTRLTVT.

The sample holds a few counts of this clone. The rearrangement joins TRBV7-9 to TRBJ2-1, with D perhaps matching TRBD2 (6 bases). There are 17 residues in the CDR3. Trimming took off 1 base at V and 0 bases at J, with 13 bases between the two ends. From germline, CDR1 is SEHNR and CDR2 FQNEAQ (reference sequence). The CDR3 here is CASSLDGGTSSYNEQFF. The CDR3 nucleotides are TGTGCCAGCAGCTTAGACGGAGGGACGAGCTCCTACAATGAGCAGTTCTTC.